The next 26 T cell receptor beta chains were all read from a single sample in a study of T cells in Graves' hyperthyroidism and ophthalmopathy. Regions amplified from RNA transcripts were the TCR beta CDR3 regions. In the first-round RT-PCR of the TCR CDR3, the HTBI primer set was used. TCRdb called the multiplex PCR reads again in MiXCR, with one record for every CDR3 protein. The table shows over 300,000 distinct CDR3 sequences, with approximately 15% occurring only once. The sequencing input was blood. The source of these receptors is a woman aged 55-70 years with Graves' hyperthyroidism.

This clonotype has a count of ten or more. The V and J genes are TRBV20-1 and TRBJ1-1; 8 nucleotides match TRBD1. CDR3 length: 14 amino acids. Looked up from germline, CDR1 is DFQATT and CDR2 is SNEGSKA (reference sequence). With V trimmed by 0 bases and J by 11 bases, 11 bases remained unmatched. The CDR3 DNA sequence: TGCAGTGCTAGAGAGGCCAGGGGGCGCATGGCGGCTTTCTTT. Protein sequence: CSAREARGRMAAFF.

V is TRBV10-3 and J is TRBJ2-2; 10 nucleotides match TRBD2. Unmatched junction bases numbered 6, after V lost 8 bases and J lost 6 bases. Germline V gene lookup returns CDR1 ENHRY and CDR2 SYGVKD. The CDR3 covers 14 residues. The CDR3 loop reads CAISSGRKAGELFF. CDR3 bases: TGTGCCATCTCTAGCGGGAGAAAAGCCGGGGAGCTGTTTTTT.

Many counts were recorded for this clonotype. The J gene is TRBJ2-1, the V gene TRBV7-9; D might be TRBD1 or TRBD2, each matching 5 bases. The CDR3 covers 15 residues. V was cut by 6 bases and J by 7 bases, with 19 bases left in between. Looked up from germline, CDR1 is SEHNR and CDR2 is FQNEAQ (reference sequence). This CDR3 is CASSLQWTTGNEQFF. The CDR3 DNA sequence: TGTGCCAGCAGTCTACAGTGGACAACGGGGAATGAGCAGTTCTTC. Filled out from reference TRBV7-9 and TRBJ2-1, the complete variable domain reads DTGVSQNPRHKITKRGQNVTFRCDPISEHNRLYWYRQTLGQGPEFLTYFQNEAQLEKSRLLSDRFSAERPKGSFSTLEIQRTEQGDSAMYLCASSLQWTTGNEQFFGPGTRLTVL.

This clonotype was picked up a small number of times. The chain couples TRBV7-9 to TRBJ1-5; D ambiguous. This CDR3 is built from 15 residues. The ends were cut back, 5 bases at V and 3 bases at J, with 14 bases in the middle. CDR1 and CDR2 (germline): SEHNR, FQNEAQ (reference sequence). CDR3 bases: TGTGCCAGCAGCCCCCCGTCCGGCGACAATCAGCCCCAGCATTTT. Amino acid sequence: CASSPPSGDNQPQHF.

This clonotype was observed once. The chain carries TRBV20-1 and TRBJ2-1; 7 bases map to TRBD2. CDR3 length: 14 residues. Germline CDR1 and CDR2: DFQATT and SNEGSKA (reference sequence). The V segment lost 6 bases and the J segment 5 bases; nucleotides outside the gene matches: 10. CDR3 DNA: TGCAGTGCCCAGAGCGGGAATTCACACAATGAGCAGTTCTTC. It specifies CSAQSGNSHNEQFF.

This clonotype has at least ten counts. The chain has TRBV10-1 and TRBJ2-5, with TRBD2 matching 7 bases. CDR1 is WNHNN and CDR2 is SYGVQD in the germline V gene (reference sequence). The junction had 12 bases not matched to a gene; V was cut back by 6 bases and J by 8 bases. This CDR3 comprises 14 residues. The CDR3 spells CASSAGTTPETQYF. The CDR3, as DNA: TGCGCCAGCAGCGCCGGGACTACCCCCGAAACCCAGTACTTC.

This clonotype was observed at least ten times. The chain has TRBV14 and TRBJ2-5; 8 bases align to TRBD1. J was trimmed by 4 bases and V by 2 bases; bases with no gene match: 6. Germline V gene data show CDR1 as SGHDN and CDR2 as FVKESK. The CDR3 consists of 15 residues. The CDR3 spells CASSQIRGRRETQYF. The CDR3 nucleotides read TGTGCCAGCAGCCAAATCAGGGGGCGGAGAGAGACCCAGTACTTC.

The genes are TRBV20-1 and TRBJ1-2; a possible D gene is TRBD1 (5 bases). Germline loops: CDR1 DFQATT, CDR2 SNEGSKA (reference sequence). Between the trimmed V and J ends, which lost 5 bases and 4 bases, there was a span of 14 bases. The CDR3 runs to 13 residues. Written as DNA, the CDR3 is TGCAGTGCTCGGCCAGGGTTTAGCTATGGCTACACCTTC. Its translation is CSARPGFSYGYTF.

The J gene is TRBJ2-4, the V gene TRBV6-5; TRBD2 matches 10 bases. This CDR3 is built from 21 residues. V shed 1 base and J 1 base; nucleotides not matched to a gene: 16. Germline assignment: CDR1 MNHEY and CDR2 SVGAGI. The DNA of the CDR3 is TGTGCCAGCAGTTACTTGCGCAGGGGCGGAGCGGGAGGGGAGGCCAAAAACATTCAGTACTTC. It is translated as CASSYLRRGGAGGEAKNIQYF.

There are a few counts of this clonotype. The V call is TRBV7-9, the J call TRBJ2-3; a weak D match, TRBD1 (5 bases). The V and J ends lost 3 bases and 3 bases respectively, with 13 bases between them. Germline V gives CDR1 SEHNR, CDR2 FQNEAQ (reference sequence). CDR3 size: 15 residues. CDR3 bases: TGTGCCAGCAGCTTGTTACAGGAGCGAACAGATACGCAGTATTTT. This encodes CASSLLQERTDTQYF. The whole variable domain, filled in from reference TRBV7-9 and TRBJ2-3, reads DTGVSQNPRHKITKRGQNVTFRCDPISEHNRLYWYRQTLGQGPEFLTYFQNEAQLEKSRLLSDRFSAERPKGSFSTLEIQRTEQGDSAMYLCASSLLQERTDTQYFGPGTRLTVL.

A few counts support this clonotype. This chain joins TRBV20-1 and TRBJ2-5, with D maybe TRBD2 (5 bases). Germline V gene data show CDR1 as DFQATT and CDR2 as SNEGSKA (reference sequence). V lost 3 bases, J lost 1 base, and 9 bases lay in between. This CDR3 has 13 residues. The CDR3 protein is CSARMAGQETQYF. The CDR3 DNA reads TGCAGTGCTAGGATGGCGGGCCAAGAGACCCAGTACTTC.

This clonotype was observed many times. The CDR3 sequence: CASSPGAGNVYGYTF. The CDR3 bases are TGTGCCAGCAGCCCTGGGGCAGGGAATGTCTATGGCTACACCTTC. The chain is built from TRBV3-1 and TRBJ1-2, with D perhaps matching TRBD1 (5 bases). Germline assignment: CDR1 LGHDT and CDR2 YNNKEL (reference sequence). There are 15 residues in the CDR3. Trimming pared 4 bases from V and 4 bases from J, leaving 16 bases between. Based on the CDR3 plus reference TRBV3-1 and TRBJ1-2, the full variable domain is DTAVSQTPKYLVTQMGNDKSIKCEQNLGHDTMYWYKQDSKKFLKIMFSYNNKELIINETVPNRFSPKSPDKAHLNLHINSLELGDSAVYFCASSPGAGNVYGYTFGSGTRLTVV.

This clonotype was detected many times. V is TRBV19 and J is TRBJ2-1, with D uncertain. CDR1 is LNHDA, CDR2 SQIVND, per germline (reference sequence). V dropped 1 base and J dropped 6 bases, with 10 bases sitting between them. The CDR3 spans 14 residues. For the CDR3, the DNA is TGTGCCAGTAGTATAGGTCTTTGGGTCAATGAGCAGTTCTTC. Protein: CASSIGLWVNEQFF.

This clonotype was seen at least ten times. This rearrangement joins TRBV28 to TRBJ2-7; TRBD1 aligns across 10 bases. This CDR3 has 14 amino acids. V shed 4 bases and J 5 bases; nucleotides not matched to a gene: 5. Looked up from germline, CDR1 is MDHEN and CDR2 is SYDVKM. CDR3 sequence reads: CASSSGQGFHEQYF. Written as DNA, the CDR3 is TGTGCCAGCAGTTCGGGACAGGGGTTCCACGAGCAGTACTTC.

This clonotype has a count of ten or more. The V gene is TRBV3-1, the J gene TRBJ1-4, with 9 bases aligning to TRBD1. There are 15 residues in the CDR3. CDR1 LGHDT and CDR2 YNNKEL come from the germline V gene (reference sequence). Trimming took 1 base from V and 5 from J; bases not matched to a gene: 2. The CDR3 loop is CASSQADRGNEKLFF. In DNA form, the CDR3 reads TGTGCCAGCAGCCAAGCGGACAGGGGCAATGAAAAACTGTTTTTT.

This clonotype appeared many times. The chain combines TRBV6-1 with TRBJ2-7, with 12 bases that match TRBD1. The germline CDR1 and CDR2 sequences are MNHNS and SASEGT. J lost 4 bases, V lost 8 bases, and 3 bases had no gene match. This CDR3 is 13 amino acids long. The CDR3 spells CASGGQGAYEQYF. CDR3 nucleotide sequence: TGTGCCAGCGGGGGACAGGGGGCTTACGAGCAGTACTTC.

This clonotype was counted ten times or more. The V gene is TRBV5-1, the J gene TRBJ2-7; 9 bases are a match to TRBD2. Germline V gives CDR1 SGHRS, CDR2 YFSETQ. Trimming cost V 0 bases and J 5 bases; bases outside gene matches: 3. The CDR3 length is 14 residues. CDR3 coding DNA: TGCGCCAGCAGCTTGGCTAGCGGGACCCACGAGCAGTACTTC. It yields the protein CASSLASGTHEQYF.

This clonotype was observed many times. The rearrangement uses TRBV5-1 and TRBJ2-7, with 13 bases aligning to TRBD2. CDR1 SGHRS and CDR2 YFSETQ come from the germline V gene. V was pared by 3 bases and J by 2 bases, with 2 bases of the junction left unmatched. The CDR3 has 15 residues. The CDR3 loop is CASSSLAGGPYEQYF. In DNA, the CDR3 is TGCGCCAGCAGCTCACTAGCGGGAGGGCCCTACGAGCAGTACTTC.

The CDR3 sequence: CASRSGTGNSGANVLTF. As DNA, the CDR3 is TGTGCCAGCCGGTCCGGGACAGGGAACTCTGGGGCCAACGTCCTGACTTTC. The chain links TRBV11-3 to TRBJ2-6; TRBD1 matches 9 bases. Germline V CDR1 and CDR2: SGHNT, YENEEA. Trimming cost V 8 bases and J 0 bases; bases outside gene matches: 8. The CDR3 covers 17 residues.

There are many counts of this clonotype. V and J are TRBV20-1 and TRBJ1-4, with TRBD1 matching over 8 bases. The CDR3 spans 14 residues. CDR1 DFQATT and CDR2 SNEGSKA come from the germline V gene (reference sequence). V was pared by 8 bases and J by 3 bases, with 8 bases of the junction left unmatched. The CDR3 loop is CSPLRGQANEKLFF. The CDR3, as DNA: TGCAGTCCCCTGAGGGGACAGGCTAATGAAAAACTGTTTTTT.

The sample holds many counts of this clonotype. The chain combines TRBV12-3 or TRBV12-4 with TRBJ1-1; 10 bases match TRBD1. The CDR3 covers 14 residues. Unmatched junction bases numbered 5, after V lost 6 bases and J lost 4 bases. CDR3 in amino acids: CASRKTGGGTEAFF. The DNA of the CDR3 is TGTGCCAGCAGAAAGACAGGGGGCGGCACTGAAGCTTTCTTT.

This clonotype was found a few times. This sequence joins TRBV5-8 and TRBJ1-2; D remains unclear. The CDR3 extends over 15 amino acids. The V end was cut by 4 bases, the J end by 7 bases, with 20 bases between. Per the germline V gene, CDR1 is SGHTS and CDR2 is YDEGEE. DNA for the CDR3: TGTGCCAGCAGCAAAGGAAGAAGGCAGCTTGGTGGCTACACCTTC. This translates into CASSKGRRQLGGYTF.

This clonotype was picked up many times. The chain carries TRBV20-1 and TRBJ2-3, with 7 bases fitting TRBD2. J lost 0 bases, V lost 6 bases, and 9 bases had no gene match. Germline CDR1 reads DFQATT; CDR2 reads SNEGSKA (reference sequence). This CDR3 has 15 amino acids. In DNA, the CDR3 is TGCAGTGCCCCCACTAGCGCCTCTAGCACAGATACGCAGTATTTT. This sequence encodes CSAPTSASSTDTQYF.

The gene calls are TRBV20-1 and TRBJ2-3; weak D call: TRBD2 (7 bases). The length of the CDR3 is 16 residues. Trimming removed 0 bases at V and 2 bases at J, with 15 bases between. Germline lookup yields CDR1 DFQATT and CDR2 SNEGSKA (reference sequence). For the CDR3, the DNA is TGCAGTGCTAGAGATTATCGGGGGGCTTCCACAGATACGCAGTATTTT. Translating it yields CSARDYRGASTDTQYF.

This clonotype was found many times. This chain uses TRBV24-1 with TRBJ2-1, with 8 nucleotides matching TRBD2. The CDR3 extends over 15 amino acids. Germline V gene data show CDR1 as KGHDR and CDR2 as SFDVKD. Trimming removed 2 bases from V and 5 bases from J; junction bases left unmatched: 4. CDR3 bases: TGTGCCACCAGTGATTCACTAGCGGCACACAATGAGCAGTTCTTC. This gives the protein CATSDSLAAHNEQFF.

This clonotype was picked up many times. The chain recombines TRBV7-8 with TRBJ2-7; 8 nucleotides align to TRBD2. After removal of 5 bases from V and 3 bases from J, the junction contained 9 bases not matched to a gene. Germline V gene data show CDR1 as SGHVS and CDR2 as FQNEAQ. This CDR3 spans 15 amino acids. The CDR3 sequence is CASSPTAGVYYEQYF. In nucleotides, the CDR3 is TGTGCCAGCAGCCCTACAGCGGGAGTGTACTACGAGCAGTACTTC.